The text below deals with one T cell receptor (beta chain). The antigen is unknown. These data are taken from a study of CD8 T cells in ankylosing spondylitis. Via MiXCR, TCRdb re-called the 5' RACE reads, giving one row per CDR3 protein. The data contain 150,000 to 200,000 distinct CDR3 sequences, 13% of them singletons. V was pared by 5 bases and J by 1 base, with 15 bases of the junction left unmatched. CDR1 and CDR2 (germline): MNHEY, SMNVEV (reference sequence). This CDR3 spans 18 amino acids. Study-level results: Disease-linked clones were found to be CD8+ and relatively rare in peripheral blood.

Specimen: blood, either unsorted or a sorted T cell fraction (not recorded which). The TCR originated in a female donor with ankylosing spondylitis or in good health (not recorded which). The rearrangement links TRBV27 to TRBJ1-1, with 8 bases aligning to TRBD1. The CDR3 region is CASSASQGTGASNTEAFF. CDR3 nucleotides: TGTGCCAGCAGTGCCTCACAAGGGACAGGTGCTTCGAACACTGAAGCTTTCTTT.